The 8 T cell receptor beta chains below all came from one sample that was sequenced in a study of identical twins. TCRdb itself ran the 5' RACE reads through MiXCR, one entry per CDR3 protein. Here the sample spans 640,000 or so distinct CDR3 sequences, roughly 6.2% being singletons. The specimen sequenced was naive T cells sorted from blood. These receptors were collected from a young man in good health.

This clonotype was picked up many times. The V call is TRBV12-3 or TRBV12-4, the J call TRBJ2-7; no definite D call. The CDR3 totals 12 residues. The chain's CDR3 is CPQPGRSYEQYV. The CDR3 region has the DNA TGCCCCCAGCCGGGCAGATCCTACGAGCAGTACGTC.

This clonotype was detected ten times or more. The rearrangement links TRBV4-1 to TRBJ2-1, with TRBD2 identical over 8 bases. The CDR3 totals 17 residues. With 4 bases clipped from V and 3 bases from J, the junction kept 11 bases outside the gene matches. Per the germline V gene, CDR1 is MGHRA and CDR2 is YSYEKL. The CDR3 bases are TGCGCCAGCAGCCCCACCATGACGGGAGGGATCTACAATGAGCAGTTCTTC. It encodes CASSPTMTGGIYNEQFF.

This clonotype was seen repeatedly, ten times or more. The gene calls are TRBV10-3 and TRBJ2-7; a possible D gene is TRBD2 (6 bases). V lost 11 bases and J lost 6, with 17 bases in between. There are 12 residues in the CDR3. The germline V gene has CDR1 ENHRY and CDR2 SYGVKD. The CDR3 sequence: CAATGDPLEQYF. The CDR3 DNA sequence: TGTGCCGCGACGGGGGATCCCCTCGAGCAGTACTTC.

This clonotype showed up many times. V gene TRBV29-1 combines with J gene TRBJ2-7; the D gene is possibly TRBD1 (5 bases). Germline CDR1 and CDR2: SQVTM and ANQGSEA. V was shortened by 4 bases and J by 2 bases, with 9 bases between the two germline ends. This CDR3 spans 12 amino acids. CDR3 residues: CSVGQSTYEQYF. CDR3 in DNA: TGCAGCGTTGGACAGTCGACCTACGAGCAGTACTTC.

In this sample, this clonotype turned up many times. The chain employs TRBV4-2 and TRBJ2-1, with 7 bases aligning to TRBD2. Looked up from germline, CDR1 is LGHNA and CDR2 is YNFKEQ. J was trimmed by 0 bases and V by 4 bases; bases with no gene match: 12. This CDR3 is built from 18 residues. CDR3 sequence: CASSLHHRGEYSYNEQFF. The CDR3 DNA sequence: TGTGCCAGCAGCCTGCACCATCGGGGGGAGTACTCCTACAATGAGCAGTTCTTC.

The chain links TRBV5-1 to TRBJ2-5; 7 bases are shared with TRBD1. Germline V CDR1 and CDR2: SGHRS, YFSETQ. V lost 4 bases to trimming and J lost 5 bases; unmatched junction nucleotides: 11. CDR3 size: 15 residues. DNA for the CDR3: TGCGCCAGCAGCCCAGGCAACAGGGGCGCCGAGACCCAGTACTTC. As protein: CASSPGNRGAETQYF.

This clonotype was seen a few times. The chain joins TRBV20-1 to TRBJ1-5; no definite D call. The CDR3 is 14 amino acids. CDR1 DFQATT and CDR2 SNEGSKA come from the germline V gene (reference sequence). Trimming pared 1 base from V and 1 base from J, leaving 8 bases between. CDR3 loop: CSARGAVSNQPQHF. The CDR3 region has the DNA TGCAGTGCTAGAGGCGCAGTGAGCAATCAGCCCCAGCATTTT.

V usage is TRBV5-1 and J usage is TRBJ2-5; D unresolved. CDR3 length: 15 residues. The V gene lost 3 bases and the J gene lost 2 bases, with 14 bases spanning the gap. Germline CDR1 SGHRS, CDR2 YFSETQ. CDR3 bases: TGCGCCAGCAGCTCACTTGTTGGGTCACAAGAGACCCAGTACTTC. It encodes CASSSLVGSQETQYF.